The 9 T cell receptor beta chains listed next were all sequenced from one sample in a study of response to subunit inactivated influenza vaccine. TCRdb processed the RT-PCR reads anew with MiXCR; each CDR3 protein has one entry. The sample has about 780,000 distinct CDR3 sequences, approximately 17% seen once. The sequencing here drew on PBMCs from blood, taken roughly 5 days after vaccination. These receptors originate from a man in his fifties or sixties who received an inactivated influenza vaccine.

This clonotype was observed many times. The chain recombines TRBV28 with TRBJ1-5; 9 nucleotides align to TRBD1. From germline, CDR1 is MDHEN and CDR2 SYDVKM. The V gene end was trimmed by 3 bases and the J gene end by 0 bases; junction bases not matched to a gene: 6. There are 17 residues in the CDR3. The CDR3 reads CASSLGQGLYSNQPQHF. The CDR3 DNA sequence: TGTGCCAGCAGTTTGGGACAGGGTCTCTATAGCAATCAGCCCCAGCATTTT.

V gene TRBV20-1 combines with J gene TRBJ2-7, with D hard to call. V lost 3 bases and J lost 3, with 9 bases in between. CDR3 length: 12 amino acids. Germline V gene lookup returns CDR1 DFQATT and CDR2 SNEGSKA (reference sequence). For the CDR3, the DNA is TGCAGTGCTAGGCCGCTTATCTACGAGCAGTACTTC. Translating gives CSARPLIYEQYF.

This clonotype was seen a few times. The genes are TRBV12-3 or TRBV12-4 and TRBJ2-3; D is undetermined. Trimming left V 0 bases short and J 4 bases short, with 8 bases between. This CDR3 has 14 amino acids. The CDR3 reads CASSLALTADTQYF. CDR3 coding DNA: TGTGCCAGCAGTTTAGCGCTCACGGCAGATACGCAGTATTTT.

The rearrangement joins TRBV20-1 to TRBJ2-7, with D tentatively TRBD1 or TRBD2 (5 bases each). CDR1 is DFQATT, CDR2 SNEGSKA, per germline (reference sequence). Trimming cost V 6 bases and J 6 bases, with 18 bases left between them. This CDR3 has 13 amino acids. The CDR3 here is CSAPGIGLGEQYF. The DNA for the CDR3 is TGCAGTGCCCCAGGGATAGGACTGGGCGAGCAGTACTTC.

This clonotype was seen a handful of times. J is TRBJ2-7 and V is TRBV7-8; D not certain. Germline V CDR1 and CDR2: SGHVS, FQNEAQ. The CDR3 spans 13 residues. Deletions cut 3 bases from V and 7 bases from J, with 13 bases between. Here the CDR3 reads CASSFAQRGEQYF. The CDR3 nucleotides are TGTGCCAGCAGCTTTGCGCAGCGTGGGGAGCAGTACTTC.

The table lists this clonotype with a few counts. V gene TRBV20-1 combines with J gene TRBJ1-1; 8 bases line up with TRBD1. The germline CDR1 and CDR2 sequences are DFQATT and SNEGSKA (reference sequence). V lost 5 bases, J lost 2 bases, and 10 bases stayed unmatched. CDR3 length: 15 residues. CDR3 coding DNA: TGCAGTGCTCCGGGACAGGCCCGAATTAACACTGAAGCTTTCTTT. Encoded protein: CSAPGQARINTEAFF.

This clonotype was observed a few times. The CDR3 sequence: CASSPGYLREQTQYF. CDR3 in DNA: TGTGCCAGCTCACCGGGGTACTTGCGGGAGCAGACCCAGTACTTC. The chain is built from TRBV28 and TRBJ2-5; 7 bases match TRBD2. Germline trimming cut 8 bases from V and 6 bases from J; bases unmatched to any gene: 15. Looked up from germline, CDR1 is MDHEN and CDR2 is SYDVKM. The CDR3 is 15 amino acids.

This clonotype came up a few times. This sequence joins TRBV7-6 and TRBJ2-7; 10 bases are a match to TRBD2. CDR3 size: 15 residues. Germline trimming cut 2 bases from V and 4 bases from J; bases unmatched to any gene: 5. The germline V gene has CDR1 SGHVS and CDR2 FNYEAQ. The DNA of the CDR3 is TGTGCCAGCAGCTTATCAAGCGGGGGGGCTTACGAGCAGTACTTC. It yields the protein CASSLSSGGAYEQYF. The full variable domain, rest sourced from reference TRBV7-6 and TRBJ2-7, is GAGVSQSPRYKVTKRGQDVALRCDPISGHVSLYWYRQALGQGPEFLTYFNYEAQQDKSGLPNDRFSAERPEGSISTLTIQRTEQRDSAMYRCASSLSSGGAYEQYFGPGTRLTVT.

This clonotype turned up a few times. CDR3 DNA: TGCAGTGCTCAATTAGCGGCGCGCCTCCCCCAAGAGACCCAGTACTTC. It encodes CSAQLAARLPQETQYF. The chain has TRBV20-1 and TRBJ2-5; D possibly corresponds to TRBD2 (6 bases). V was shortened by 5 bases and J by 1 base, with 20 bases between the two germline ends. Germline CDR1 is DFQATT and CDR2 is SNEGSKA (reference sequence). This CDR3 has 16 residues.